The 13 T cell receptor beta chains below were found in one sample sequenced in a study of control samples from healthy donors and cancer patients. Clones were read by immunoSEQ multiplex PCR, and TCRdb kept only the in-frame ones, dropping some. This repertoire includes about 200,000 clones. Sequenced material: blood. These receptors were collected from a woman aged 25 to 45 in good health.

The chain couples TRBV14 to TRBJ2-6, with D uncertain. Per germline, CDR1 SGHDN and CDR2 FVKESK. This CDR3 comprises 14 residues. V was cut by 3 bases and J by 0 bases, with 3 bases left in between. The CDR3 sequence: CASSHRSGANVLTF. In DNA, the CDR3 is TGTGCCAGCAGCCACCGCTCTGGGGCCAACGTCCTGACTTTC. The variable domain in full, with the rest retrieved from reference TRBV14 and TRBJ2-6, is EAGVTQFPSHSVIEKGQTVTLRCDPISGHDNLYWYRRVMGKEIKFLLHFVKESKQDESGMPNNRFLAERTGGTYSTLKVQPAELEDSGVYFCASSHRSGANVLTFGAGSRLTVL.

The chain carries TRBV21-1 and TRBJ1-2. TRBV21-1 is tagged as a pseudogene. The CDR3 sequence is 12 residues long. This chain's CDR3 is CATLFVHYGYTF. The CDR3 DNA sequence: TGTGCCACCCTTTTTGTCCACTATGGCTACACCTTC.

V usage is TRBV5-6 and J usage is TRBJ1-6; tentative D call: TRBD1 (5 bases). This CDR3 contains 13 residues. Between the trimmed V and J ends, which lost 1 base and 7 bases, there was a span of 6 bases. Looked up from germline, CDR1 is SGHDT and CDR2 is YYEEEE. The CDR3 DNA reads as TGTGCCAGCAGCTTGCGACAGAATTCACCCCTCCACTTT. Translated: CASSLRQNSPLHF.

The rearrangement joins TRBV9 to TRBJ2-7; weak D call: TRBD2 (6 bases). In germline, CDR1 is SGDLS, CDR2 YYNGEE. With 2 bases removed from V and 0 bases from J, the gap between germline ends came to 12 bases. The CDR3 totals 15 residues. The CDR3 nucleotides are TGTGCCAGCAGCGTGGGTGGGGACTTCTCCTACGAGCAGTACTTC. This gives the protein CASSVGGDFSYEQYF.

CDR3 in DNA: TGTGCCAGCAGCTTCTCAGATTATAATGAAAAACTGTTTTTT. Amino acid sequence: CASSFSDYNEKLFF. J is TRBJ1-4 and V is TRBV5-5; D remains unclear. CDR1 is SGHKS, CDR2 YYEKEE, per germline (reference sequence). Trimming cost V 2 bases and J 4 bases, with 9 bases left between them. The CDR3 loop spans 14 amino acids. The full variable domain, its missing parts supplied by reference TRBV5-5 and TRBJ1-4, is DAGVTQSPTHLIKTRGQQVTLRCSPISGHKSVSWYQQVLGQGPQFIFQYYEKEERGRGNFPDRFSARQFPNYSSELNVNALLLGDSALYLCASSFSDYNEKLFFGSGTQLSVL.

V and J are TRBV5-1 and TRBJ1-2; D possibly corresponds to TRBD1 (5 bases). Trimming pared 5 bases from V and 2 bases from J, leaving 13 bases between. This CDR3 region has 14 residues. Per the germline V gene, CDR1 is SGHRS and CDR2 is YFSETQ. CDR3 DNA sequence: TGCGCCAGCAGATACGCGGAGGGGAACTATGGCTACACCTTC. This sequence encodes CASRYAEGNYGYTF. The whole variable domain, remainder taken from reference TRBV5-1 and TRBJ1-2, is KAGVTQTPRYLIKTRGQQVTLSCSPISGHRSVSWYQQTPGQGLQFLFEYFSETQRNKGNFPGRFSGRQFSNSRSEMNVSTLELGDSALYLCASRYAEGNYGYTFGSGTRLTVV.

The chain uses TRBV5-1 and TRBJ1-1; 8 bases fit TRBD1. The CDR3 has 19 amino acids. Germline V CDR1 and CDR2: SGHRS, YFSETQ. V shed 0 bases and J 5 bases; nucleotides not matched to a gene: 18. CDR3 amino acids: CASSLAGRGLGPLRTEAFF. CDR3 DNA sequence: TGCGCCAGCAGCTTGGCCGGCAGGGGGCTTGGCCCACTAAGAACTGAAGCTTTCTTT.

The chain recombines TRBV3-1 (or the pseudogene TRBV3-2) with TRBJ1-4, with D perhaps matching TRBD1 (5 bases). The CDR3 covers 16 residues. V dropped 4 bases and J dropped 2 bases, with 14 bases sitting between them. Germline CDR1 and CDR2: LGHDT and YNNKEL (reference sequence). The CDR3 DNA reads TGTGCCAGCAGCCCCTTTATGGGGGAGACTAATGAAAAACTGTTTTTT. This gives the protein CASSPFMGETNEKLFF.

V gene TRBV6-6 combines with J gene TRBJ1-2, with 7 bases matching TRBD1. J was trimmed by 8 bases and V by 2 bases; bases with no gene match: 8. Germline V lookup: CDR1 MNHNY, CDR2 SVGAGI (reference sequence). The CDR3 contains 14 residues. The CDR3 sequence: CASSYGQESRGYTF. The CDR3 nucleotides read TGTGCCAGCAGTTACGGACAGGAGAGCAGAGGCTACACCTTC.

The rearrangement uses TRBV9 and TRBJ1-3; no clear D gene. CDR3 length equals 16 residues. The ends were cut back, 0 bases at V and 0 bases at J, with 10 bases in the middle. Germline V gene data show CDR1 as SGDLS and CDR2 as YYNGEE. CDR3 region: CASSVDGVSSGNTIYF. The CDR3 coding sequence is TGTGCCAGCAGCGTAGATGGGGTGAGCTCTGGAAACACCATATATTTT.

This chain uses TRBV27 with TRBJ1-4; possibly TRBD1 for D (5 bases). Germline V gene sequence: CDR1 MNHEY, CDR2 SMNVEV (reference sequence). CDR3 size: 14 residues. Trimming left V 9 bases short and J 6 bases short, with 17 bases between. The CDR3 coding sequence is TGTGCCAGTTCTGTCCCGGGACGGGATGAAAAACTGTTTTTT. It is translated as CASSVPGRDEKLFF.

The chain couples TRBV6-5 to TRBJ2-7, with D perhaps matching TRBD1 (5 bases). With 2 bases removed from V and 2 bases from J, the gap between germline ends came to 13 bases. Per germline, CDR1 MNHEY and CDR2 SVGAGI. The CDR3 length is 15 residues. The CDR3 reads CASSYGQGATYEQYF. CDR3 DNA: TGTGCCAGCAGTTACGGGCAGGGTGCTACCTACGAGCAGTACTTC.

The chain couples TRBV11-2 to TRBJ1-3; D call uncertain. CDR1 and CDR2 (germline): SGHAT, FQNNGV. The V end lost 2 bases, the J end lost 0 bases, and 11 bases lay between the germline ends. This CDR3 is built from 16 residues. CDR3 region: CASSLTRPVSGNTIYF. The CDR3 bases are TGTGCCAGCAGCTTAACCCGACCGGTCTCTGGAAACACCATATATTTT.